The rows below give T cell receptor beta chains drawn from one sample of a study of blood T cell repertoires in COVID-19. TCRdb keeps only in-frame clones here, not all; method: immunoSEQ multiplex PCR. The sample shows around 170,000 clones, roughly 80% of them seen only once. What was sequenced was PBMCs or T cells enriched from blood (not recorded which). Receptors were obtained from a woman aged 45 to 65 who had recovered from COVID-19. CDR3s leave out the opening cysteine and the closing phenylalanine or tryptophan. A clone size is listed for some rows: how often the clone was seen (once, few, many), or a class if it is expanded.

CDR3: ASTAVLSSAYEQY
length: 13
size: -
V: TRBV2

CDR3: ASSFYRDGTEAF
length: 12
size: few
V: TRBV7-9

CDR3: ASSPTSDRTDTQY
length: 13
size: -
V: TRBV4-3

CDR3: ASSQGGGENTEAF
length: 13
size: -
V: TRBV3-1/TRBV3-2

CDR3: ASRTGTTQETQY
length: 12
size: -
V: TRBV5-1

CDR3: ASSQDSGYRSPLH
length: 13
size: few
V: TRBV3-1/TRBV3-2

CDR3: ASSPPLVPQH
length: 10
size: -
V: TRBV28

CDR3: ASSVYGGNNEQF
length: 12
size: -
V: TRBV2

CDR3: SASEGTGWETF
length: 11
size: -
V: TRBV20-1

CDR3: ASSLGGSIAKNIQY
length: 14
size: once
V: TRBV28

CDR3: SAPRGYEQY
length: 9
size: -
V: TRBV20-1

CDR3: ASSPPTGAYEQY
length: 12
size: -
V: TRBV5-5

CDR3: SGAWTGDDEQF
length: 11
size: -
V: TRBV29-1

CDR3: ASSRLLAGGSDTQY
length: 14
size: -
V: TRBV4-2

CDR3: ASTISQQRDTQY
length: 12
size: -
V: TRBV2

CDR3: ASSLNSKDTQY
length: 11
size: few
V: TRBV7-2

CDR3: ASSPWDSGYQETQY
length: 14
size: -
V: TRBV28

CDR3: ASSMLAANTGELF
length: 13
size: -
V: TRBV5-1

CDR3: DQIGTSEESTDTQY
length: 14
size: -
V: TRBV30

CDR3: ASSLSGSTGELF
length: 12
size: -
V: TRBV6-2/TRBV6-3

CDR3: ASSSRGANSPLH
length: 12
size: -
V: TRBV5-8

CDR3: ASGSGTTTQY
length: 10
size: -
V: TRBV12-5

CDR3: ASSFTPGYEQY
length: 11
size: -
V: TRBV7-9

CDR3: ASSLMDTLISYEQY
length: 14
size: -
V: TRBV7-9

CDR3: ASSESQTGASTDTQY
length: 15
size: -
V: TRBV10-2

CDR3: ASTTSGAEQETQY
length: 13
size: few
V: TRBV5-1

CDR3: ASRAVSYEQY
length: 10
size: -
V: TRBV27

CDR3: ASSQDWARAGNTIY
length: 14
size: -
V: TRBV4-2

CDR3: ASSLGSGYGKTEAF
length: 14
size: -
V: TRBV5-6

CDR3: ASSPLSSGLGNQPQH
length: 15
size: once
V: TRBV5-8

CDR3: ASSQGVASGSDEQY
length: 14
size: -
V: TRBV4-1

CDR3: ASSLDVAPYIQY
length: 12
size: -
V: TRBV11-2

CDR3: ASSQPGLSGEKLF
length: 13
size: -
V: TRBV6-6

CDR3: ASSLRPSDTNTGELF
length: 15
size: -
V: TRBV4-3

CDR3: ASSLALAAYNEQF
length: 13
size: -
V: TRBV5-4

CDR3: ASSMYRDRGSGYT
length: 13
size: -
V: TRBV5-1

CDR3: SASDREAFYEQY
length: 12
size: -
V: TRBV29-1

CDR3: ASSFTGNGIQY
length: 11
size: -
V: TRBV2

CDR3: ASSSLYRTQEAF
length: 12
size: many
V: TRBV27

CDR3: ASSLEARGFDTQY
length: 13
size: -
V: TRBV7-2

CDR3: ASSLGETLAGGADTQY
length: 16
size: once
V: TRBV7-9

CDR3: ASSQGGEPGNTIY
length: 13
size: -
V: TRBV4-2

CDR3: ASSGRTGVSSYNSPLH
length: 16
size: -
V: TRBV6-1

CDR3: ASSLGQGIDNEQF
length: 13
size: -
V: TRBV5-5

CDR3: ASRTGEANYGYT
length: 12
size: -
V: TRBV2

CDR3: ASSPDRRTQPQH
length: 12
size: -
V: TRBV28

CDR3: ASRSGTGAPLH
length: 11
size: -
V: TRBV28